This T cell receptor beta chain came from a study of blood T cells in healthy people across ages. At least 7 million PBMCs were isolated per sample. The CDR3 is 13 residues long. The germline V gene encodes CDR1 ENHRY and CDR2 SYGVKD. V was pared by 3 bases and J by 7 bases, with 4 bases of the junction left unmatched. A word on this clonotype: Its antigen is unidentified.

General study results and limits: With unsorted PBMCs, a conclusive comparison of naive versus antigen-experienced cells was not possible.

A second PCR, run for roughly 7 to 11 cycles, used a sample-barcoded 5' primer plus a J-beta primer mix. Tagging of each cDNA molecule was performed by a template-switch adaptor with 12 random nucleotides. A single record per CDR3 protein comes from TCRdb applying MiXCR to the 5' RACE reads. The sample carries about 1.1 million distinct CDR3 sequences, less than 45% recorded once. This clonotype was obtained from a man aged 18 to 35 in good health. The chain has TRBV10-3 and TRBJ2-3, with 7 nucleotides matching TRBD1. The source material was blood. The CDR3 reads CAISDKTGNTQYF. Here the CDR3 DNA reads TGTGCCATCAGTGACAAGACAGGGAATACGCAGTATTTT.